The sequence of this T cell receptor (beta chain) was determined in a study of T cell responses to AZD1222 COVID-19 vaccine. Regarding the study as a whole: The donors showed a predominance of white British ancestry and of females, with possible underestimation of clonal diversity. Repertoire samples came only from after the peak T cell response.

Profiled with immunoSEQ multiplex PCR; TCRdb holds only in-frame clones, not every one. The table shows some 200,000 clones, with roughly 94% occurring only once. Concerning this clone: Its antigen remains unknown.

The sequencing used peripheral blood, collected 28 days after the second dose of the MenACWY control vaccine. The origin of this receptor is an adult who received the MenACWY meningococcal vaccine as a control.

The CDR3 protein is CATRGEGSYEQYF. Written as DNA, the CDR3 is TGTGCCACCAGAGGGGAGGGGAGCTACGAGCAGTACTTC. The genes are TRBV15 and TRBJ2-7, with 7 bases that match TRBD2. With 6 bases clipped from V and 3 bases from J, the junction kept 5 bases outside the gene matches. This CDR3 has 13 residues. Germline values: CDR1 LNHNV, CDR2 YYDKDF (reference sequence).